This TCR beta chain was profiled in a study of identical twins. TCRdb independently ran MiXCR on the 5' RACE reads; one entry per CDR3 protein. The profile shows 650,000 to 750,000 distinct CDR3 sequences, over 20% of them singletons. In this sample, this clonotype turned up a few times. CDR1 and CDR2 (germline): ENHRY, SYGVKD. V lost 7 bases and J lost 6; bases outside the gene matches: 10. This CDR3 spans 16 amino acids. A further study also used this sample, focusing on T cells expressing NK-cell markers. As that report states: Seven donors tested HCMV-seropositive and one tested seronegative among the eight sequenced. Of CD8+ T cells, roughly 1.0-7.5% belonged to dominant NKG2C+ clonotypes in 5 or 6 donors. In several donors, dominant clonotypes made up about 25-60.1% of CD3+CD56-NKG2C+ cells.

The TCR was taken from a woman aged 18-29 years in good health. The V gene is TRBV10-3, the J gene TRBJ2-1, with TRBD2 matching 12 bases. Sample: PBMCs. The chain's CDR3 is CAINGAASGGANEQFF. CDR3 DNA sequence: TGTGCCATCAATGGCGCCGCTAGCGGGGGGGCCAATGAGCAGTTCTTC.